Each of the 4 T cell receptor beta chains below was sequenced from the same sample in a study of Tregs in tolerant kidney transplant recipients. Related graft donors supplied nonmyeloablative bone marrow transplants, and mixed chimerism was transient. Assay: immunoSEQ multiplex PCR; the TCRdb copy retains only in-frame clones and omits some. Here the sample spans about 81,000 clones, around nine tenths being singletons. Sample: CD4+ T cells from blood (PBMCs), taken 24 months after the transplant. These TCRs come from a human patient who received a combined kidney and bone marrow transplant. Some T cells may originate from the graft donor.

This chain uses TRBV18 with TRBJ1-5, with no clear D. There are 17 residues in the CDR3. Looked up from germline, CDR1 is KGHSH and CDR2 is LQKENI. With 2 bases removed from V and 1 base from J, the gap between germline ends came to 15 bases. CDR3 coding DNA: TGTGCCAGCTCACCAGGGGTCGCGGGTAAGAGCAATCAGCCCCAGCATTTT. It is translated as CASSPGVAGKSNQPQHF.

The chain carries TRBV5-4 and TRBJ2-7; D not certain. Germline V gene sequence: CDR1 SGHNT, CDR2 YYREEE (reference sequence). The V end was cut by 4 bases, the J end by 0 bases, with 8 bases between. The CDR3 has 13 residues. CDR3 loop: CASSPVFSYEQYF. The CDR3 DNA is TGTGCCAGCAGCCCAGTTTTCTCCTACGAGCAGTACTTC.

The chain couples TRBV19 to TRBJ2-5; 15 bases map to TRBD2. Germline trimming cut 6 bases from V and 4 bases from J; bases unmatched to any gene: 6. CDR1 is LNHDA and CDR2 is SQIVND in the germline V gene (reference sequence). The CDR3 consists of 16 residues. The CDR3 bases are TGTGCCAGTAGCAGCGGACTAGCGGGAGGGTCAGAGACCCAGTACTTC. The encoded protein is CASSSGLAGGSETQYF.

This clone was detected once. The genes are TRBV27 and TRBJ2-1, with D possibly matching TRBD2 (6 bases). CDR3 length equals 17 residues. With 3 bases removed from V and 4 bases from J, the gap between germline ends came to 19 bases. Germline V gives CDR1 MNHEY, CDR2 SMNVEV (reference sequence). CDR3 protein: CASSFWDSATYYNEQFF. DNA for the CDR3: TGTGCCAGCAGTTTTTGGGACTCGGCTACCTATTACAATGAGCAGTTCTTC.